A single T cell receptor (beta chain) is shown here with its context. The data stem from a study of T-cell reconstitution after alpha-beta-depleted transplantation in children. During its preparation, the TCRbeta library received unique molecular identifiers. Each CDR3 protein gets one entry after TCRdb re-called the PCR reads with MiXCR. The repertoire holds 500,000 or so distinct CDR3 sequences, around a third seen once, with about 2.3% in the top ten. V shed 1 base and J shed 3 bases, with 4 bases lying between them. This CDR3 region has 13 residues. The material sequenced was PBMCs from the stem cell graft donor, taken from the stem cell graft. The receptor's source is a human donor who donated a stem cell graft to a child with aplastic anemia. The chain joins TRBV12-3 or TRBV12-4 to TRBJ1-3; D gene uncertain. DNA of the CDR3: TGTGCCAGCAGTTTAGGACATGGAAACACCATATATTTT. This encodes CASSLGHGNTIYF.